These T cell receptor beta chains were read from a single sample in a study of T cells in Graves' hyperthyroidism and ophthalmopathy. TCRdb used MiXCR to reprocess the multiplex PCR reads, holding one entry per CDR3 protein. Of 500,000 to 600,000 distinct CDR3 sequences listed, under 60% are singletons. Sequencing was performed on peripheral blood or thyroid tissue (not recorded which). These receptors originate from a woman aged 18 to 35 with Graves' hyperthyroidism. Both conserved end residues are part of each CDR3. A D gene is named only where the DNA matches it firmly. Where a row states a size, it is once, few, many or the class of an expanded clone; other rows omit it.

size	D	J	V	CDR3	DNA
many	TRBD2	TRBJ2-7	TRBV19	CASSMYGGSGYEQYF	TGTGCCAGTAGTATGTATGGCGGGAGTGGTTACGAGCAGTACTTC
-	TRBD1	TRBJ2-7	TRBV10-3	CAIRSGTGDYEQYF	TGTGCCATCAGATCCGGGACAGGGGACTACGAGCAGTACTTC
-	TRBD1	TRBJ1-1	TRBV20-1	CSANDRDRATEAFF	TGCAGTGCTAATGACAGGGACAGGGCGACTGAAGCTTTCTTT
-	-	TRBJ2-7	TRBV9	CASSGRSDEQYF	TGTGCCAGCAGTGGCAGGTCTGACGAGCAGTACTTC
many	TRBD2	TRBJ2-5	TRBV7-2	CASSPSGNRGQTQYF	TGTGCCAGCAGCCCTAGCGGGAACAGGGGCCAGACCCAGTACTTC
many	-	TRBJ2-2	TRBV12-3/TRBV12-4	CASSPNAGSPSRDRTGELFF	TGTGCCAGCAGCCCGAATGCCGGGTCCCCGTCGCGGGATCGGACCGGGGAGCTGTTTTTT
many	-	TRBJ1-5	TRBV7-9	CASSLGSSQPQHF	TGTGCCAGCAGCTTAGGATCAAGTCAGCCCCAGCATTTT
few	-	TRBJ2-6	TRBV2	CASRTPWTAGANVLTF	TGTGCCAGCAGGACCCCATGGACAGCTGGGGCCAACGTCCTGACTTTC
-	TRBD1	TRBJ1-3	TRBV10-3	CAISEAIPPDRGRNTIYF	TGTGCCATCAGTGAGGCTATACCCCCGGACAGGGGAAGAAACACCATATATTTT
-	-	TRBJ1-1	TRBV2	CASRPGRLNTEAFF	TGTGCCAGCAGGCCCGGACGGTTGAACACTGAAGCTTTCTTT
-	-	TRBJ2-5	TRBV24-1	CAERQVQETQYF	TGTGCGGAGAGACAGGTCCAAGAGACCCAGTACTTC
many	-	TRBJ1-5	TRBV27	CASSYQGYQPQHF	TGTGCCAGCAGTTACCAGGGGTATCAGCCCCAGCATTTT
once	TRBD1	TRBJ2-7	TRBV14	CASSPRGQADYEQYF	TGTGCCAGCAGTCCCCGTGGACAGGCGGACTACGAGCAGTACTTC
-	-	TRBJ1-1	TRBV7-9	CASSLASGPSTEAFF	TGTGCCAGCAGCTTAGCTAGCGGACCCAGCACTGAAGCTTTCTTT
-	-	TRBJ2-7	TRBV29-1	CSTTGGLSDKYF	TGCAGCACGACCGGGGGTTTGTCTGATAAGTACTTC
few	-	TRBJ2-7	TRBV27	CASRSPWGPSMCEQYF	TGTGCCAGCAGATCCCCCTGGGGCCCTTCAATGTGCGAGCAGTACTTC
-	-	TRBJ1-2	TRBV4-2	CASSQRQDGNYGYTF	TGTGCCAGCAGCCAAAGACAGGATGGGAACTATGGCTACACCTTC
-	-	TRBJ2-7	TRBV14	CASSQGAPTLYEQYF	TGTGCCAGCAGCCAGGGGGCCCCGACCCTCTACGAGCAGTACTTC
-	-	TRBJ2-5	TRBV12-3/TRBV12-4	CASSLGRVNEKLYF	TGTGCCAGCAGTTTGGGACGGGTCAATGAAAAACTGTACTTC
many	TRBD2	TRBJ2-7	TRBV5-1	CASSPRLASYEQYF	TGCGCCAGCAGCCCCCGACTAGCATCCTACGAGCAGTACTTC
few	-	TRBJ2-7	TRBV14	CASSYSGGLSYEQYF	TGTGCCAGCAGCTATAGTGGCGGACTCTCCTACGAGCAGTACTTC
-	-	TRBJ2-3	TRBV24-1	CATSDSRTLTDTQYF	TGTGCCACCAGTGATTCACGGACGCTCACAGATACGCAGTATTTT
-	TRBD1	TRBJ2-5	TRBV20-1	CSASGDRGIEETQYF	TGCAGTGCTAGTGGGGACAGGGGGATCGAAGAGACCCAGTACTTC
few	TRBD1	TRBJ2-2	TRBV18	CASSDRGGDTGELFF	TGTGCCAGCTCAGACAGGGGAGGAGACACCGGGGAGCTGTTTTTT
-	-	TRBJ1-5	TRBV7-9	CASSFPGTSGYNEPQHF	TGTGCCAGCAGCTTTCCCGGGACTAGCGGTTACAATGAGCCCCAGCATTTT
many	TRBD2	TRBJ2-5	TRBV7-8	CASSPREGRVETQYF	TGTGCCAGCAGCCCACGGGAGGGCAGGGTAGAGACCCAGTACTTC
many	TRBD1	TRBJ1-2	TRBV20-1	CSARPDPGQGLYGYTF	TGCAGTGCTAGACCAGACCCGGGACAGGGCCTCTATGGCTACACCTTC
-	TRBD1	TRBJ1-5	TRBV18	CASSPGTGGGNQPQHF	TGTGCCAGCTCACCAGGGACAGGGGGGGGCAATCAGCCCCAGCATTTT
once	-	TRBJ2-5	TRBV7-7	CASAGTSKETQYF	TGTGCTAGCGCTGGGACCAGCAAAGAGACCCAGTACTTC
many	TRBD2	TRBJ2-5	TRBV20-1	CSARELLAGGGETQYF	TGCAGTGCTAGAGAATTACTAGCGGGAGGCGGGGAGACCCAGTACTTC
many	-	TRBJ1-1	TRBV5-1	CASSFARFTEAFF	TGCGCCAGCAGCTTCGCCAGGTTCACTGAAGCTTTCTTT
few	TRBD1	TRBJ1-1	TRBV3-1	CASSSSGTGEAFF	TGTGCCAGCAGCTCTTCCGGGACAGGAGAAGCTTTCTTT
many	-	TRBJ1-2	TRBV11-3	CASSNRRTEKYGYTF	TGTGCCAGCAGCAATCGACGGACGGAGAAGTATGGCTACACCTTC
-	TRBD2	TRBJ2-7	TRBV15	CATSSPGRREASYEQYF	TGTGCCACCAGCAGCCCAGGTAGGCGGGAGGCCTCCTACGAGCAGTACTTC
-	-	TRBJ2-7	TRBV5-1	CASSPGPAGQPNEQYF	TGCGCCAGCAGCCCCGGTCCTGCGGGTCAGCCCAACGAGCAGTACTTC
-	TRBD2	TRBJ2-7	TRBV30	CAWIPRTSGFHEQYF	TGTGCCTGGATCCCTCGGACTAGCGGGTTCCACGAGCAGTACTTC
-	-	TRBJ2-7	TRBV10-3	CAITGTRTYEQYF	TGTGCCATCACCGGGACAAGGACCTACGAGCAGTACTTC
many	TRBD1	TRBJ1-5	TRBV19	CASSMGQGPQPQHF	TGTGCCAGTAGTATGGGACAGGGGCCTCAGCCCCAGCATTTT
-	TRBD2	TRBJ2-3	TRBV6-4	CASSKGTSDTDTQCF	TGTGCCAGCAGTAAAGGGACTAGCGACACAGATACGCAGTGTTTT
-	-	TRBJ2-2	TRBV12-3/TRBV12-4	CASSPTRTAGELFF	TGTGCCAGCAGCCCGACCCGGACTGCCGGGGAGCTGTTTTTT
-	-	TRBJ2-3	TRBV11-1	CASSQVAPSTDTQYF	TGCGCCAGCAGCCAAGTGGCTCCTAGCACAGATACGCAGTATTTT
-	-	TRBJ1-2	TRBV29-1	CSTEAGYGYTF	TGCAGCACCGAAGCAGGCTATGGCTACACCTTC
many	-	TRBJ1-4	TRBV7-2	CASSPDSVATNEKLFF	TGTGCCAGCAGCCCCGACAGTGTTGCAACTAATGAAAAACTGTTTTTT
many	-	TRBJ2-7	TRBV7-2	CASSPGVPAYEQYF	TGTGCCAGCAGCCCAGGGGTCCCGGCGTACGAGCAGTACTTC
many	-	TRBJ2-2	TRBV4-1	CASSLGGQANTGELFF	TGCGCCAGCAGCCTCGGGGGGCAGGCGAACACCGGGGAGCTGTTTTTT
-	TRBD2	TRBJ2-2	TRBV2	CASSLTPGGLAGGTGELFF	TGTGCCAGCAGTTTAACCCCAGGCGGGCTAGCGGGAGGCACCGGGGAGCTGTTTTTT
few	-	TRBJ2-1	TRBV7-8	CASSKGVEQFF	TGTGCCAGCAGCAAAGGAGTTGAGCAGTTCTTC
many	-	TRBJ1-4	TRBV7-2	CASSPWWGQTNEKLFF	TGTGCCAGCAGCCCCTGGTGGGGGCAGACTAATGAAAAACTGTTTTTT
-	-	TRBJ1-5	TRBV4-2	CASSQRTRDNQPQHF	TGTGCCAGCAGCCAGAGGACAAGGGATAATCAGCCCCAGCATTTT
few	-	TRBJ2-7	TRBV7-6	CASSRGAHEQYF	TGTGCCAGCAGCAGGGGGGCACACGAGCAGTACTTC
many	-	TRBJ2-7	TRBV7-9	CATQYGISYEQYF	TGTGCCACCCAATACGGGATTTCCTACGAGCAGTACTTC
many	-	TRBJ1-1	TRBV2	CAYTLGGLIPTEAFF	TGTGCCTACACGCTCGGGGGACTCATCCCCACTGAAGCTTTCTTT
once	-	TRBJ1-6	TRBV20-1	CSAREEGKENSPLHF	TGCAGTGCTAGAGAAGAGGGAAAGGAAAATTCACCCCTCCACTTT
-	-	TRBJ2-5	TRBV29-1	CSVKQGGTWETQYF	TGCAGCGTGAAACAGGGTGGGACGTGGGAGACCCAGTACTTC
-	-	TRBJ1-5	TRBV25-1	CASVQGSQPQHF	TGTGCCAGCGTTCAGGGGAGTCAGCCCCAGCATTTT
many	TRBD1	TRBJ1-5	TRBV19	CASSLDRGGSQPQHF	TGTGCCAGTAGTCTGGACAGGGGCGGGAGTCAGCCCCAGCATTTT